The 23 T cell receptor beta chains presented below share a single source sample, sequenced in a study of radiotherapy plus CTLA-4 blockade in lung cancer. The data were produced by immunoSEQ multiplex PCR, yet TCRdb's version contains in-frame clones alone and is incomplete. The repertoire holds 90,000 to 130,000 clones, with more than 65% as singletons. The sequencing here drew on peripheral blood, taken from a patient treated with radiotherapy plus ipilimumab. The receptor source for this set is a human donor with non-small cell lung cancer that progressed on radiotherapy plus ipilimumab. Some clones in this sample may be carry-over from other donors' samples.

This clone was seen just once. The V call is TRBV6-1, the J call TRBJ1-2; a possible D gene is TRBD1 (5 bases). This CDR3 has 15 amino acids. V gave up 8 bases and J gave up 3 bases, with 19 bases separating them. Germline V gives CDR1 MNHNS, CDR2 SASEGT. The CDR3 protein is CASGIGTPRDYGYTF. CDR3 bases: TGTGCCAGCGGGATCGGGACTCCCCGGGACTATGGCTACACCTTC.

This clone appeared a single time. The rearrangement links TRBV10-3 to TRBJ2-5; 7 nucleotides match TRBD1. Germline V CDR1 and CDR2: ENHRY, SYGVKD. V shed 6 bases and J 3 bases; nucleotides not matched to a gene: 7. The CDR3 contains 14 residues. DNA for the CDR3: TGTGCCATCAGCGAACGTACAGGGGAAGAGACCCAGTACTTC. This translates into CAISERTGEETQYF.

This chain uses TRBV29-1 with TRBJ1-1, with D uncertain. The CDR3 runs to 11 residues. V lost 6 bases and J 1 base, leaving 6 bases between the germline ends. Germline V gene lookup returns CDR1 SQVTM and CDR2 ANQGSEA. CDR3 loop: CSVRENTEAFF. Written as DNA, the CDR3 is TGCAGCGTCCGGGAGAACACTGAAGCTTTCTTT.

This sequence joins TRBV18 and TRBJ1-5, with D possibly TRBD1 on 6 matching bases. Per the germline V gene, CDR1 is KGHSH and CDR2 is LQKENI. V was shortened by 6 bases and J by 5 bases, with 14 bases between the two germline ends. The CDR3 has 14 amino acids. The chain's CDR3 is CASSPAGADQPQHF. The CDR3 nucleotides are TGTGCCAGCTCTCCGGCGGGGGCTGATCAGCCCCAGCATTTT.

The rearrangement links TRBV7-2 to TRBJ2-3; maybe TRBD1 (6 bases). Trimming removed 5 bases from V and 4 bases from J, with 13 bases in between. The germline gives CDR1 SGHTA, CDR2 FQGNSA. The CDR3 has 14 amino acids. The CDR3 region has the DNA TGTGCCAGCAGCCCCAGGACAGTGGCAGATACGCAGTATTTT. It encodes CASSPRTVADTQYF.

This clone was counted a single time. V is TRBV7-3 and J is TRBJ2-1, with D tentatively TRBD2 (6 bases). The CDR3 is 16 amino acids. V was pared by 0 bases and J by 4 bases, with 13 bases between. Germline-derived CDR1 and CDR2 are SGHTA and FQGTGA. The CDR3 DNA is TGTGCCAGCAGCTTAACGTCGAGACTAGAGTACAATGAGCAGTTCTTC. Its protein is CASSLTSRLEYNEQFF.

The chain couples TRBV25-1 to TRBJ1-1; D uncertain. The length of the CDR3 is 14 residues. From germline, CDR1 is MGHDK and CDR2 SYGVNS. V dropped 2 bases and J dropped 0 bases, with 7 bases sitting between them. The CDR3 loop reads CASSEPAMNTEAFF. Here the CDR3 DNA reads TGTGCCAGCAGTGAACCAGCCATGAACACTGAAGCTTTCTTT.

This clone has a handful of counts. The chain has TRBV28 and TRBJ2-7; D unresolved. The ends were cut back, 7 bases at V and 4 bases at J, with 20 bases in the middle. Germline-derived CDR1 and CDR2 are MDHEN and SYDVKM. The CDR3 has 15 residues. The CDR3 DNA sequence: TGTGCCAGCATCCCCGGAGACTCCTCGGGTTACGAGCAGTACTTC. It is translated as CASIPGDSSGYEQYF.

The chain couples TRBV10-3 to TRBJ2-5; unclear D gene. V lost 3 bases to trimming and J lost 4 bases, with 15 bases between them. The CDR3 loop spans 15 amino acids. The germline V gene has CDR1 ENHRY and CDR2 SYGVKD. In DNA, the CDR3 is TGTGCCATCAGTGAAACCGTGCGGTCTCCAGAGACCCAGTACTTC. It specifies CAISETVRSPETQYF.

This chain joins TRBV18 and TRBJ2-3; a possible D gene is TRBD2 (6 bases). Germline CDR1 and CDR2: KGHSH and LQKENI. The CDR3 loop spans 14 amino acids. V was trimmed by 2 bases and J by 2 bases, leaving 8 bases between them. Here the CDR3 DNA reads TGTGCCAGCTCACCAGGGACTTTCACAGATACGCAGTATTTT. Translation: CASSPGTFTDTQYF.

This chain connects TRBV29-1 to TRBJ1-1; D not certain. The CDR3 runs to 13 residues. V was clipped by 6 bases and J by 4 bases, with 15 bases between them. Germline CDR1 and CDR2: SQVTM and ANQGSEA. CDR3 amino acids: CSVPTPMGTEAFF. The DNA of the CDR3 is TGCAGCGTCCCAACCCCAATGGGCACTGAAGCTTTCTTT.

This clone turned up a few times. The chain has TRBV4-2 and TRBJ2-1; 10 bases align to TRBD2. Germline trimming cut 4 bases from V and 5 bases from J; bases unmatched to any gene: 5. CDR3 length equals 15 residues. Germline CDR1 LGHNA, CDR2 YNFKEQ. DNA for the CDR3: TGTGCCAGCAGCCCCGGACTAGCGGAAAACAATGAGCAGTTCTTC. Protein sequence: CASSPGLAENNEQFF.

The CDR3 loop reads CASSADPGPYNEQFF. CDR3 nucleotide sequence: TGTGCCAGCAGCGCCGACCCGGGACCATACAATGAGCAGTTCTTC. The chain has TRBV7-6 and TRBJ2-1; D could derive from TRBD1 or TRBD2 (5 bases each). In germline, CDR1 is SGHVS, CDR2 FNYEAQ. The CDR3 covers 15 residues. V lost 5 bases, J lost 4 bases, and 15 bases lay in between.

The DNA of the CDR3 is TGTGCCAGCAGTATACTCGACAGGACTAATTCACCCCTCCACTTT. Translated: CASSILDRTNSPLHF. The chain employs TRBV9 and TRBJ1-6; D may be TRBD1 (6 bases). Trimming removed 5 bases from V and 6 bases from J, with 15 bases in between. This CDR3 is built from 15 residues. CDR1 is SGDLS and CDR2 is YYNGEE in the germline V gene.

The chain is built from TRBV7-9 and TRBJ2-1; perhaps TRBD1 as D (6 bases). V was clipped by 0 bases and J by 3 bases, with 15 bases between them. CDR3 length: 17 amino acids. CDR1 is SEHNR, CDR2 FQNEAQ, per germline (reference sequence). CDR3 region: CASSLALGQINYNEQFF. The CDR3 DNA reads as TGTGCCAGCAGCTTAGCGCTGGGACAAATCAACTACAATGAGCAGTTCTTC.

V gene TRBV5-1 combines with J gene TRBJ1-1; D unresolved. Deletions cut 0 bases from V and 4 bases from J, with 13 bases between. The CDR3 sequence is 15 residues long. Per the germline V gene, CDR1 is SGHRS and CDR2 is YFSETQ. In DNA, the CDR3 is TGCGCCAGCAGCTTGGAAGGACTCAAAGGCACTGAAGCTTTCTTT. Its translation is CASSLEGLKGTEAFF.

This chain uses TRBV2 with TRBJ1-3; D is uncertain. There are 15 residues in the CDR3. From germline, CDR1 is SNHLY and CDR2 FYNNEI. Trimming removed 4 bases from V and 0 bases from J, with 10 bases in between. For the CDR3, the DNA is TGTGCCAGCAGTGCGCGCCGGAGCTCTGGAAACACCATATATTTT. Translated, it gives CASSARRSSGNTIYF.

The chain is built from TRBV19 and TRBJ1-2; 7 bases match TRBD1. The CDR3 spans 13 residues. Germline V gene data show CDR1 as LNHDA and CDR2 as SQIVND (reference sequence). After removal of 4 bases from V and 2 bases from J, the junction contained 1 base not matched to a gene. This chain's CDR3 is CASSTQGNYGYTF. CDR3 nucleotides: TGTGCCAGTAGTACACAGGGGAACTATGGCTACACCTTC.

The rearrangement joins TRBV11-3 to TRBJ2-1, with D hard to call. CDR1 is SGHNT, CDR2 YENEEA, per germline. V was pared by 0 bases and J by 0 bases, with 3 bases between. The CDR3 contains 14 residues. As DNA, the CDR3 is TGTGCCAGCAGCTTAGATAGCTCCTACAATGAGCAGTTCTTC. Amino acids: CASSLDSSYNEQFF.

CDR3 protein: CASGLRAGNNEQFF. The CDR3 bases are TGTGCCAGCGGCCTCAGGGCGGGAAACAATGAGCAGTTCTTC. The chain recombines TRBV5-8 with TRBJ2-1; D possibly corresponds to TRBD2 (6 bases). This CDR3 is built from 14 residues. V gave up 7 bases and J gave up 5 bases, with 16 bases separating them. The germline gives CDR1 SGHTS, CDR2 YDEGEE.

The chain links TRBV6-5 to TRBJ1-6, with a tentative D call TRBD1 (5 bases). The ends were cut back, 3 bases at V and 10 bases at J, with 16 bases in the middle. The germline gives CDR1 MNHEY, CDR2 SVGAGI. This CDR3 comprises 15 residues. The CDR3 DNA reads as TGTGCCAGCAGTTATAGGGACCTATGGAGGTCACCCCTCCACTTT. It is translated as CASSYRDLWRSPLHF.

This clone was counted a few times. This CDR3 is CASRNRDRQETQYF. The CDR3, as DNA: TGTGCCAGCAGAAACCGGGACAGGCAAGAGACCCAGTACTTC. The rearrangement joins TRBV2 to TRBJ2-5, with TRBD1 matching 8 bases. Germline trimming cut 6 bases from V and 2 bases from J; bases unmatched to any gene: 5. The CDR3 extends over 14 amino acids. Germline V gene sequence: CDR1 SNHLY, CDR2 FYNNEI.

This clone was found once. V usage is TRBV19 and J usage is TRBJ2-5, with 11 bases aligning to TRBD1. This CDR3 spans 16 amino acids. Germline CDR1 is LNHDA and CDR2 is SQIVND (reference sequence). V lost 4 bases to trimming and J lost 1 base; unmatched junction nucleotides: 5. CDR3 coding DNA: TGTGCCAGTAGTACGGACAGGGGGCTATCCCAAGAGACCCAGTACTTC. Residues: CASSTDRGLSQETQYF.